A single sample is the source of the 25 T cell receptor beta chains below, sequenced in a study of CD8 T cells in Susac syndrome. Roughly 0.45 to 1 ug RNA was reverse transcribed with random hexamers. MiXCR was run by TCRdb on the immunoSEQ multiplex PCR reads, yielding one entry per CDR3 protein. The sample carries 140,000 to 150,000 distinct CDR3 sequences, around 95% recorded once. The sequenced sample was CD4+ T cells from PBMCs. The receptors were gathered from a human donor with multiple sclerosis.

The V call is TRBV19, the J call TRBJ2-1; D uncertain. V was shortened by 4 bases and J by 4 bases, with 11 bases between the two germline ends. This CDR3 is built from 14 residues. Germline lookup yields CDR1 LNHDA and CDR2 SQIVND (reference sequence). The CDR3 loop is CASSTRFIYNEQFF. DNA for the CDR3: TGTGCCAGTAGTACCAGATTCATTTACAATGAGCAGTTCTTC.

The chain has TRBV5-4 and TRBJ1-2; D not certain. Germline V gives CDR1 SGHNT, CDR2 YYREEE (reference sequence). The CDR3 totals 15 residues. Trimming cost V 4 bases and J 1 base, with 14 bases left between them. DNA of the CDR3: TGTGCCAGCAGCCCAAGACCCCGCGATAACTATGGCTACACCTTC. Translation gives CASSPRPRDNYGYTF.

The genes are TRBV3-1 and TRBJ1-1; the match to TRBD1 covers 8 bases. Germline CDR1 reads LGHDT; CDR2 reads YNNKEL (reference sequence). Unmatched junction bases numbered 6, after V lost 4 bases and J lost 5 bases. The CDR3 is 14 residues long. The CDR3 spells CASSLGQVGTEAFF. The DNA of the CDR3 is TGTGCCAGCAGCCTGGGACAGGTCGGGACTGAAGCTTTCTTT.

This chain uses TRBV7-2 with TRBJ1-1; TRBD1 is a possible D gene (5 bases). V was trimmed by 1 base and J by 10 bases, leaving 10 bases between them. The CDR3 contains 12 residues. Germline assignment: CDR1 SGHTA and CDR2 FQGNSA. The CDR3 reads CASSLVQGPAFF. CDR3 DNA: TGTGCCAGCAGCTTAGTCCAGGGCCCAGCTTTCTTT.

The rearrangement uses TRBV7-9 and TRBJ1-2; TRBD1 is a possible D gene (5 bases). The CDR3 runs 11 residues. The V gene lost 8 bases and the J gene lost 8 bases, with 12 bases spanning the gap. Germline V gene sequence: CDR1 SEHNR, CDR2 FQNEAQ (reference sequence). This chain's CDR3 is CASSRDQGYTF. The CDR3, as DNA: TGTGCCAGCTCCAGGGATCAAGGCTACACCTTC.

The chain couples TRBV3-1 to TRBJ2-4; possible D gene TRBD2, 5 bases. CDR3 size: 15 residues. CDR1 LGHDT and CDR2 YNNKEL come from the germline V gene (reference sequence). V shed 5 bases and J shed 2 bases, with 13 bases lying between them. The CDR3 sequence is CASSYGSGSKNIQYF. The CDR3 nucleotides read TGTGCCAGCAGCTACGGGTCGGGGTCCAAAAACATTCAGTACTTC.

Here the CDR3 reads CASSEGADTEAFF. CDR3 in DNA: TGTGCCAGCAGTGAGGGGGCCGACACTGAAGCTTTCTTT. The rearrangement links TRBV6-4 to TRBJ1-1; D might be TRBD1 (6 bases). The ends were cut back, 3 bases at V and 3 bases at J, with 8 bases in the middle. Germline V gene data show CDR1 as MRHNA and CDR2 as SNTAGT. This CDR3 spans 13 amino acids.

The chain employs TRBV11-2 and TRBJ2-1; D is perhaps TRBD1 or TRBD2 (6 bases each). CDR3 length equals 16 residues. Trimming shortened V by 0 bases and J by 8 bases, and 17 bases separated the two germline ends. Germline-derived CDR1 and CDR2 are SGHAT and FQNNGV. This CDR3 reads CASSLDLSRGAYEQFF. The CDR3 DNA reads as TGTGCCAGCAGCTTAGATCTCTCTAGGGGGGCCTATGAGCAGTTCTTC. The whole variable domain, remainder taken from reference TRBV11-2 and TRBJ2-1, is EAGVAQSPRYKIIEKRQSVAFWCNPISGHATLYWYQQILGQGPKLLIQFQNNGVVDDSQLPKDRFSAERLKGVDSTLKIQPAKLEDSAVYLCASSLDLSRGAYEQFFGPGTRLTVL.

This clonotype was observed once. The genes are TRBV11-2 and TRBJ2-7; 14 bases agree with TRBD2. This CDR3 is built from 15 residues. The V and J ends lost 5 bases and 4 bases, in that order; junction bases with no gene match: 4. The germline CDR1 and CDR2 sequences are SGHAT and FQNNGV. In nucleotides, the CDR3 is TGTGCCAGCAGCCCTTGGACTAGCGGGAGGTACGAGCAGTACTTC. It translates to CASSPWTSGRYEQYF.

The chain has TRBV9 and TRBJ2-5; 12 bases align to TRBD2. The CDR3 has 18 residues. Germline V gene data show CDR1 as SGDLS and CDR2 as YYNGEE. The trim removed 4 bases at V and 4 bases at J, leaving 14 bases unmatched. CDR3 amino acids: CASSSGELAGGPGETQYF. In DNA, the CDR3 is TGTGCCAGCAGCTCAGGGGAACTAGCGGGAGGCCCGGGAGAGACCCAGTACTTC.

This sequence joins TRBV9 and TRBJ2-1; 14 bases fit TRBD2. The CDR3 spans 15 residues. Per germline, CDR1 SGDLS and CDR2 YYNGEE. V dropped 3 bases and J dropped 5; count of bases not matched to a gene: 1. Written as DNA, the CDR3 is TGTGCCAGCAGCGGACTAGCGGGAGGGAACAATGAGCAGTTCTTC. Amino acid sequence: CASSGLAGGNNEQFF.

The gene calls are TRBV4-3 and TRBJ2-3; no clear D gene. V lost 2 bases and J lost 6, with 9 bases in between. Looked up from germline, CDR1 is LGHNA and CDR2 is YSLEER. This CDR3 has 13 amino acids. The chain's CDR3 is CASSQSLVDTQYF. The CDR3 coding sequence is TGCGCCAGCAGCCAATCTCTAGTCGATACGCAGTATTTT.

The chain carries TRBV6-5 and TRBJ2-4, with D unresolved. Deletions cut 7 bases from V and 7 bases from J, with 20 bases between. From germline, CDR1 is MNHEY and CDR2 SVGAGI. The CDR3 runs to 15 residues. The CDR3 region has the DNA TGTGCCAGCACCGTAACCAGACACCCCGGGAACATTCAGTACTTC. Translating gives CASTVTRHPGNIQYF.

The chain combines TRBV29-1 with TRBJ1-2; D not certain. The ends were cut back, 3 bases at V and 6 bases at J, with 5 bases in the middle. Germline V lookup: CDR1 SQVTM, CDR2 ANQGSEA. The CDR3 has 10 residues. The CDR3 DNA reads TGCAGCGTTGATACAGATGGCTACACCTTC. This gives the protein CSVDTDGYTF.

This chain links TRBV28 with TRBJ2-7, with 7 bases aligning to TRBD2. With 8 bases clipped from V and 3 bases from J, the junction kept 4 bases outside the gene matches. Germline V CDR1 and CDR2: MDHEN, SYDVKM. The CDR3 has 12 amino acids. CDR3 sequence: CASFGGNYEQYF. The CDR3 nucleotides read TGTGCCAGCTTCGGGGGGAACTACGAGCAGTACTTC. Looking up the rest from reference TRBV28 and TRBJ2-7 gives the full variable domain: DVKVTQSSRYLVKRTGEKVFLECVQDMDHENMFWYRQDPGLGLRLIYFSYDVKMKEKGDIPEGYSVSREKKERFSLILESASTNQTSMYLCASFGGNYEQYFGPGTRLTVT.

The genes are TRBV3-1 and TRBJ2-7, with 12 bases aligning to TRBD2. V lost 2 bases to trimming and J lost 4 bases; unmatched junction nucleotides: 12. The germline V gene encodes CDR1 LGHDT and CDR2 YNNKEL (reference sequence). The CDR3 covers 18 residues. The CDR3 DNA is TGTGCCAGCAGCCAACGGGTTGCGTATCTAGCGGGAGGGTACGAGCAGTACTTC. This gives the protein CASSQRVAYLAGGYEQYF.

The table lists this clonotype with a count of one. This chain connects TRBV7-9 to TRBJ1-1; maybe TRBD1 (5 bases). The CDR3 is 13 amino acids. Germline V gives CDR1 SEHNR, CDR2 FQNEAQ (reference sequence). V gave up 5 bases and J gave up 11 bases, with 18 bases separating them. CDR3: CASSHGDALRAFF. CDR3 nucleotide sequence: TGTGCCAGCAGCCACGGGGACGCCCTGAGGGCTTTCTTT.

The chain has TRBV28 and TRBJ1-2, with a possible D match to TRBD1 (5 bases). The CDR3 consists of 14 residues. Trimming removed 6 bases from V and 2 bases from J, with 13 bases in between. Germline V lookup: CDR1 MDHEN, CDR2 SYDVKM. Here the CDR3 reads CASRELQGNYGYTF. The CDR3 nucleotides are TGTGCCAGCAGAGAACTCCAGGGCAACTATGGCTACACCTTC.

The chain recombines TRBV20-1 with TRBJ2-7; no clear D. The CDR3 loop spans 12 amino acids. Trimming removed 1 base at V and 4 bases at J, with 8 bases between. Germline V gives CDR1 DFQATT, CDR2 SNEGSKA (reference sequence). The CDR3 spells CSARGLVYEQYF. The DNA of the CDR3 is TGCAGTGCTAGAGGACTCGTTTACGAGCAGTACTTC.

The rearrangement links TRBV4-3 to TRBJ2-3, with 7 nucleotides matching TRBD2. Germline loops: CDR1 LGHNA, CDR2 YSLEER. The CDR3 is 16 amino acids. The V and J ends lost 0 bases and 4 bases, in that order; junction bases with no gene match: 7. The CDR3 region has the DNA TGCGCCAGCAGCCAAGATGCGTGGGGGGGGGCAGATACGCAGTATTTT. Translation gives CASSQDAWGGADTQYF.

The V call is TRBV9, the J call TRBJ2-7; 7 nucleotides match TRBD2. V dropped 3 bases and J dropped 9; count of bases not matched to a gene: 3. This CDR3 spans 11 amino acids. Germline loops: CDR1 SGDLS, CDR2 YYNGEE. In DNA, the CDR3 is TGTGCCAGCAGCGCAGGGACTATGCAGTACTTC. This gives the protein CASSAGTMQYF. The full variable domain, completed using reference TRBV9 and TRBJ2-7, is DSGVTQTPKHLITATGQRVTLRCSPRSGDLSVYWYQQSLDQGLQFLIQYYNGEERAKGNILERFSAQQFPDLHSELNLSSLELGDSALYFCASSAGTMQYFGPGTRLTVT.

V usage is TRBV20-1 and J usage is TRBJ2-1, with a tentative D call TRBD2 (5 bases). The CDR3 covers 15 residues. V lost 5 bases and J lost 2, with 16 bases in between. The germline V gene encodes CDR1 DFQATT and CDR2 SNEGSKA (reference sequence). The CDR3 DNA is TGCAGTGCTCCCCTTAGGCTAGCACCCTACAATGAGCAGTTCTTC. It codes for CSAPLRLAPYNEQFF.

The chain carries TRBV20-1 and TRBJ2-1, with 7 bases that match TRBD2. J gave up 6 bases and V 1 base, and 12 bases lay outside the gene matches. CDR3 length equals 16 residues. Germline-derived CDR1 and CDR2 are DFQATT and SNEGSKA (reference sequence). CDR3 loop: CSARVDGRGFSNEQFF. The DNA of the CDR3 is TGCAGTGCTAGAGTAGATGGGAGGGGATTTTCCAATGAGCAGTTCTTC.

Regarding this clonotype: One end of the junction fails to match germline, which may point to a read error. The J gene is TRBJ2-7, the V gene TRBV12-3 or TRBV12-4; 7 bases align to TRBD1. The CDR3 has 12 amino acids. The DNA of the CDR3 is TGTGCCAGCAGTTCCCCCGGGACAGAGGAAACCTTC. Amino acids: CASSSPGTEETF.

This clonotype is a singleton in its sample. CDR3 in amino acids: CASRAGGQLETQYF. The CDR3 nucleotides are TGTGCCAGCAGAGCGGGAGGTCAGTTAGAGACCCAGTACTTC. The rearrangement links TRBV6-2 or TRBV6-3 to TRBJ2-5; 9 bases map to TRBD2. V dropped 6 bases and J dropped 4; count of bases not matched to a gene: 6. The CDR3 is 14 amino acids. Looked up from germline, CDR1 is MNHEY and CDR2 is SVGEGT.